This record concerns one TCR beta chain sequence. Individuals drawn from around 25 US areas were roughly 18 to 89 years old. Membership in each cohort depended on participant-reported clinical history. In germline, CDR1 is LGHNT, CDR2 FRNRAP. The CDR3 is made up of 17 amino acids. Between the trimmed V and J ends, which lost 0 bases and 7 bases, there was a span of 16 bases. Clones were sequenced by immunoSEQ multiplex PCR, and TCRdb holds only the in-frame ones, with some missing. The data contain under 250,000 clones, roughly 88% of them singletons. The data were taken from a study of blood T cell repertoires in COVID-19. Looking at the study overall: COVID-19 samples from acute and convalescent phases originated in the United States, Italy and Spain. T cells, B-cell-depleted T cells, or PBMCs supplied cDNA or gDNA.

The V call is TRBV12-5, the J call TRBJ1-6; no firm D call. This TCR was sampled from a woman aged 40 to 50 who had been exposed to COVID-19. The sample consisted of PBMCs or T cells enriched from blood (not recorded which). The CDR3 reads CASGLVLVQNLNSPLHF. CDR3 nucleotide sequence: TGTGCTAGTGGTTTGGTCTTGGTTCAGAACCTCAATTCACCCCTCCACTTT.